The 24 T cell receptor beta chains presented below share a single source sample, sequenced in a study of beta chain features in type 1 diabetes (dated 2018 in TCRdb). The library was made by the immunoSEQ multiplex PCR assay. The entire amount of isolated RNA was reverse transcribed using the High Capacity cDNA Reverse Transcription Kit, so the sequenced TCRB transcripts were expressed ones. Here the immuneACCESS table is served through TCRdb, limited to in-frame sequences with V and J called. Missing clones are a known gap in these copies; in checked studies unresolved V genes cover under half, and the rest lacks a known reason. The sample profile shows around 500,000 clones; about 32% of them were found once. Roughly 0.06% of the sample comes from the top ten. Specimen: naive CD4+ T cells from blood. The sample's cell subset or site label, decoded: true naive CD4+ T cells. Receptor source: a young man in good health.

A few counts support this clone. The V gene is TRBV23-1, the J gene TRBJ2-5; D assignment may be TRBD1 or TRBD2 (6 bases each). TRBV23-1 belongs to the ORF category, with a function that is uncertain. The CDR3 covers 15 residues. V was pared by 6 bases and J by 4 bases, with 18 bases between. The CDR3 DNA follows: TGCGCCAGCAGGATCCGACGGGGGCTCGGAGAGACCCAGTACTTC. It encodes CASRIRRGLGETQYF.

This clone has more than one count but fewer than ten. The chain joins TRBV9 to TRBJ2-2; D is undetermined. This CDR3 has 14 residues. Trimming left V 3 bases short and J 1 base short, with 7 bases between. Germline-derived CDR1 and CDR2 are SGDLS and YYNGEE. Here the CDR3 reads CASSGAWNTGELFF. CDR3 nucleotide sequence: TGTGCCAGCAGCGGGGCCTGGAACACCGGGGAGCTGTTTTTT.

The V gene is TRBV5-1, the J gene TRBJ2-1; perhaps TRBD1 as D (6 bases). CDR3 length: 13 amino acids. Trimming took off 2 bases at V and 8 bases at J, with 11 bases between the two ends. CDR1 SGHRS and CDR2 YFSETQ come from the germline V gene. CDR3 nucleotide sequence: TGCGCCAGCAGCTTCCCAGGGGTCGATGAGCAGTTCTTC. It is translated as CASSFPGVDEQFF.

V and J are TRBV30 and TRBJ2-1; D is possibly TRBD2 (6 bases). This CDR3 is 15 amino acids long. Trimming pared 5 bases from V and 7 bases from J, leaving 21 bases between. The germline V gene encodes CDR1 GTSNPN and CDR2 SVGIG (reference sequence). DNA of the CDR3: TGTGCCTGGGAATTTTGGAGGGAAACAAAAAATGAGCAGTTCTTC. It codes for CAWEFWRETKNEQFF. Full variable domain (remainder filled in from reference TRBV30 and TRBJ2-1): SQTIHQWPATLVQPVGSPLSLECTVEGTSNPNLYWYRQAAGRGLQLLFYSVGIGQISSEVPQNLSASRPQDRQFILSSKKLLLSDSGFYLCAWEFWRETKNEQFFGPGTRLTVL.

The V and J genes are TRBV30 and TRBJ2-7, with TRBD1 matching over 9 bases. The CDR3 extends over 13 amino acids. Germline CDR1 GTSNPN, CDR2 SVGIG (reference sequence). V shed 8 bases and J 3 bases; nucleotides not matched to a gene: 8. CDR3: CALRDRAVYEQYF. The CDR3 DNA follows: TGTGCCCTCCGGGACAGGGCGGTCTACGAGCAGTACTTC.

The V gene is TRBV28, the J gene TRBJ2-4; a possible D gene is TRBD2 (6 bases). Trimming took off 1 base at V and 3 bases at J, with 10 bases between the two ends. Germline V lookup: CDR1 MDHEN, CDR2 SYDVKM. The CDR3 totals 15 residues. In DNA form, the CDR3 reads TGTGCCAGCAGTTTATCGGGGGTTGTCAAAAACATTCAGTACTTC. It encodes CASSLSGVVKNIQYF.

The chain is built from TRBV29-1 and TRBJ2-3; tentative D call: TRBD2 (5 bases). Trimming pared 8 bases from V and 5 bases from J, leaving 14 bases between. The CDR3 consists of 12 residues. The germline V gene has CDR1 SQVTM and CDR2 ANQGSEA. For the CDR3, the DNA is TGCAGCTCTGAGGCGGGTGGAGATACGCAGTATTTT. Protein: CSSEAGGDTQYF.

Here the CDR3 reads CASSGLAAPYNEQFF. CDR3 sequence (DNA): TGTGCCAGTAGTGGACTAGCGGCACCCTACAATGAGCAGTTCTTC. The chain joins TRBV19 to TRBJ2-1; TRBD2 aligns across 10 bases. Germline trimming cut 5 bases from V and 2 bases from J; bases unmatched to any gene: 3. Germline values: CDR1 LNHDA, CDR2 SQIVND (reference sequence). The CDR3 is made up of 15 amino acids.

This clone was picked up a small number of times. The gene calls are TRBV29-1 and TRBJ1-5, with a weak D call TRBD1 (6 bases). The V and J ends lost 7 bases and 3 bases respectively, with 13 bases between them. CDR1 is SQVTM and CDR2 is ANQGSEA in the germline V gene. CDR3 length equals 13 residues. CDR3 in DNA: TGCAGCGCTCAATCAGGGGCCAATCAGCCCCAGCATTTT. This translates into CSAQSGANQPQHF.

The chain uses TRBV5-1 and TRBJ2-5; 9 nucleotides line up with TRBD1. This CDR3 is 15 amino acids long. V gave up 2 bases and J gave up 5 bases; unmatched junction bases: 7. Germline assignment: CDR1 SGHRS and CDR2 YFSETQ. The CDR3 loop is CASSLSGQGQETQYF. In nucleotides, the CDR3 is TGCGCCAGCAGCTTATCGGGACAGGGACAGGAGACCCAGTACTTC.

This clone has more than one count but fewer than ten. This sequence joins TRBV2 and TRBJ2-4; a possible D gene is TRBD1 (5 bases). Germline CDR1 reads SNHLY; CDR2 reads FYNNEI. CDR3 length: 11 amino acids. V was trimmed by 8 bases and J by 5 bases, leaving 7 bases between them. The CDR3 DNA follows: TGTGCCAGCGGCAGGGAAAACATTCAGTACTTC. It translates to CASGRENIQYF.

The chain has TRBV4-2 and TRBJ2-7; 11 positions match TRBD1. The CDR3 is 16 residues long. V lost 3 bases, J lost 7 bases, and 11 bases stayed unmatched. Germline-derived CDR1 and CDR2 are LGHNA and YNFKEQ. In DNA, the CDR3 is TGTGCCAGCAGCCACCCTCTTGGACAGGGGGCGCGAGAGCAGTACTTC. It encodes CASSHPLGQGAREQYF.

V usage is TRBV15 and J usage is TRBJ2-7; D possibly corresponds to TRBD1 (6 bases). V was pared by 0 bases and J by 5 bases, with 14 bases between. Germline V gene lookup returns CDR1 LNHNV and CDR2 YYDKDF (reference sequence). The CDR3 covers 15 residues. CDR3: CATSRDGQLADEQYF. CDR3 nucleotides: TGTGCCACCAGCAGAGACGGACAGTTGGCGGACGAGCAGTACTTC.

The V and J genes are TRBV7-3 and TRBJ2-3, with a weak D call TRBD1 (5 bases). Germline V lookup: CDR1 SGHTA, CDR2 FQGTGA. V was pared by 2 bases and J by 4 bases, with 7 bases between. This CDR3 has 13 residues. CDR3 nucleotide sequence: TGTGCCAGCAGCTTACAGGGTTCAGATACGCAGTATTTT. It yields the protein CASSLQGSDTQYF.

This clone turned up a few times. J is TRBJ2-3 and V is TRBV7-2, with D hard to call. The germline V gene encodes CDR1 SGHTA and CDR2 FQGNSA. The V and J ends lost 0 bases and 3 bases respectively, with 10 bases between them. The CDR3 loop spans 15 amino acids. Here the CDR3 reads CASSLAWAATDTQYF. The CDR3, as DNA: TGTGCCAGCAGCTTAGCCTGGGCGGCAACAGATACGCAGTATTTT.

Only a few counts were recorded for this clone. The J gene is TRBJ2-7, the V gene TRBV29-1, with 9 bases aligning to TRBD1. The V gene's germline CDR1 is SQVTM and CDR2 ANQGSEA. The CDR3 contains 15 residues. With 5 bases clipped from V and 1 base from J, the junction kept 9 bases outside the gene matches. As DNA, the CDR3 is TGCAGCGTTCGCACAGGGGGCGCGGGGTCCTACGAGCAGTACTTC. It yields the protein CSVRTGGAGSYEQYF.

The chain has TRBV25-1 and TRBJ1-2, with 7 bases that match TRBD1. The CDR3 is made up of 16 amino acids. J lost 4 bases, V lost 1 base, and 9 bases had no gene match. Looked up from germline, CDR1 is MGHDK and CDR2 is SYGVNS. CDR3 nucleotides: TGTGCCAGCAGTGAATTCGGGGACAGCACCATCTATGGCTACACCTTC. Residues: CASSEFGDSTIYGYTF.

Only a few counts were recorded for this clone. V and J are TRBV11-2 and TRBJ1-5; D unclear. The CDR3 sequence is 15 residues long. CDR1 is SGHAT and CDR2 is FQNNGV in the germline V gene. With 5 bases removed from V and 5 bases from J, the gap between germline ends came to 16 bases. As DNA, the CDR3 is TGTGCCAGCAGCGCGGACGGAAAGGGCTATCAGCCCCAGCATTTT. This codes for CASSADGKGYQPQHF.

Of note for this clone: Compared with germline, one end of the junction differs, possibly owing to a read error. This sequence joins TRBV7-7 and TRBJ2-7; tentative D call: TRBD2 (5 bases). This CDR3 spans 14 amino acids. Germline CDR1 reads SSHAT; CDR2 reads FNYEAQ (reference sequence). CDR3 bases: TGTGCTAGCAGCGCGGACTTGAGCTCCTACGAGCAGTACTTC. Encoded protein: CASSADLSSYEQYF.

The sample holds a few counts of this clone. The chain has TRBV29-1 and TRBJ1-2; D might be TRBD1 (5 bases). V was shortened by 3 bases and J by 0 bases, with 11 bases between the two germline ends. Germline CDR1 SQVTM, CDR2 ANQGSEA. There are 14 residues in the CDR3. The CDR3 nucleotides are TGCAGCGTTGATTGGGGACCCGCTAACTATGGCTACACCTTC. Protein: CSVDWGPANYGYTF.

This clone was seen only a few times. The V and J genes are TRBV7-9 and TRBJ2-7, with D hard to call. This CDR3 has 13 amino acids. Germline assignment: CDR1 SEHNR and CDR2 FQNEAQ (reference sequence). V lost 7 bases to trimming and J lost 1 base, with 11 bases between them. The DNA for the CDR3 is TGTGCCAGCAAAGTAGAAGGATCCTACGAGCAGTACTTC. Protein: CASKVEGSYEQYF.

CDR3 bases: TGTGCCAGCAGCCCGGGACTACAAGAGACCCAGTACTTC. Amino acid sequence: CASSPGLQETQYF. This sequence joins TRBV7-3 and TRBJ2-5; 7 bases align to TRBD2. The CDR3 contains 13 residues. The germline V gene has CDR1 SGHTA and CDR2 FQGTGA. J was trimmed by 2 bases and V by 5 bases; bases with no gene match: 2.

In this sample, this clone turned up a few times. The V call is TRBV7-2, the J call TRBJ2-5, with 8 bases that match TRBD2. V lost 5 bases to trimming and J lost 2 bases; unmatched junction nucleotides: 10. CDR3 length: 16 amino acids. Germline loops: CDR1 SGHTA, CDR2 FQGNSA. The CDR3 here is CASSHSRTSGQETQYF. CDR3 sequence (DNA): TGTGCCAGCAGCCATAGTCGCACTAGCGGTCAAGAGACCCAGTACTTC.

V is TRBV14 and J is TRBJ2-1, with TRBD2 matching over 14 bases. V was clipped by 4 bases and J by 5 bases; unmatched bases: 7. CDR1 and CDR2 (germline): SGHDN, FVKESK. CDR3 length: 17 residues. CDR3 sequence (DNA): TGTGCCAGCAGCCCCTATAGACTAGCGGGAGGGAACAATGAGCAGTTCTTC. It is translated as CASSPYRLAGGNNEQFF.